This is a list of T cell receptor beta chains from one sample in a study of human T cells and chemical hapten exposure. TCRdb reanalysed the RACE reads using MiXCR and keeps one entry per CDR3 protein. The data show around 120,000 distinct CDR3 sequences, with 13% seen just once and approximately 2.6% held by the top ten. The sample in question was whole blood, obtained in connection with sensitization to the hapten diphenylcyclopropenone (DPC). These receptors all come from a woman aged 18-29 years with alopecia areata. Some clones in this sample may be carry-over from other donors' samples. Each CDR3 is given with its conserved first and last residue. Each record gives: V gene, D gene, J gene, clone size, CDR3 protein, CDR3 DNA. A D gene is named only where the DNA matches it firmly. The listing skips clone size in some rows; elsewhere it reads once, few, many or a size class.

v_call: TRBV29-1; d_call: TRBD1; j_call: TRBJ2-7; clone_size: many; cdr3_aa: CSVGTGGHEQYF; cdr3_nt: TGCAGCGTGGGGACAGGGGGACACGAGCAGTACTTC
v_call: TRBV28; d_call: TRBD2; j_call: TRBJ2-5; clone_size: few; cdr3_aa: CASSESGGVETQYF; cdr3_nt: TGTGCCAGCAGTGAATCTGGGGGGGTCGAGACCCAGTACTTC
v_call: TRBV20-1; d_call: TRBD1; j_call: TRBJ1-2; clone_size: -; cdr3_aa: CSAREYSDRGRNYGYTF; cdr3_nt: TGCAGTGCTAGAGAGTATTCCGACAGGGGTAGGAACTATGGCTACACCTTC
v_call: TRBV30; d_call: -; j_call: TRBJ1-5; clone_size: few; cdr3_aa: CAWSPRGRGSNQPQHF; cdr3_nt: TGTGCCTGGAGTCCCCGGGGCAGGGGTAGCAATCAGCCCCAGCATTTT
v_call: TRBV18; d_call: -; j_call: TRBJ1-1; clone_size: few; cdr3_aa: CASSPVQGRDTEAFF; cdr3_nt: TGTGCCAGCTCGCCCGTACAGGGTAGGGACACTGAAGCTTTCTTT
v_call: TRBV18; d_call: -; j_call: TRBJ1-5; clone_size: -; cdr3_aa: CASSEQGYQPQHF; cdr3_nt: TGTGCCAGCTCAGAACAGGGTTATCAGCCCCAGCATTTT
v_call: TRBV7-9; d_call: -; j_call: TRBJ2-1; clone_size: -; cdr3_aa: CASSPGPTNNEQFF; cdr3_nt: TGTGCCAGCAGCCCCGGCCCGACCAACAATGAGCAGTTCTTC
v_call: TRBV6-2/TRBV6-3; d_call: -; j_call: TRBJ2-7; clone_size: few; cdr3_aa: CASSYPAGPNYEQYF; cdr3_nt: TGTGCCAGCAGTTACCCGGCAGGGCCTAACTACGAGCAGTACTTC
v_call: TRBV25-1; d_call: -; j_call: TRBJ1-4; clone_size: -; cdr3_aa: CASIGRSNEKLFF; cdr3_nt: TGTGCCAGCATAGGACGAAGCAATGAAAAACTGTTTTTT
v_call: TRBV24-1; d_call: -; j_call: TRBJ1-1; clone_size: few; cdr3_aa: CATSDPLDGNEAFF; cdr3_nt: TGTGCCACCAGTGACCCTCTGGACGGGAATGAAGCTTTCTTT
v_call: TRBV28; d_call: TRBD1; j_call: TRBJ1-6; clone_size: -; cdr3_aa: CASSPLTGGGSPLHF; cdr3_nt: TGTGCCAGCAGTCCACTGACAGGGGGCGGCTCACCCCTCCACTTT
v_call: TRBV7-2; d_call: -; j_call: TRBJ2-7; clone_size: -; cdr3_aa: CASSLSRREQYF; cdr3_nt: TGTGCCAGCAGCTTATCACGACGCGAGCAGTACTTC
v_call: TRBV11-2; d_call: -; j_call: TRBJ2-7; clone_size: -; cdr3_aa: CASSLVGQRGYEQYF; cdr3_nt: TGTGCCAGCAGCTTAGTTGGACAGAGGGGTTACGAGCAGTACTTC
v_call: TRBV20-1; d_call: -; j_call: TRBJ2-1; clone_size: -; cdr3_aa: CSALSRISGSYNEQFF; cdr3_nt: TGCAGTGCTCTATCACGGATTAGCGGATCCTACAATGAGCAGTTCTTC